This TCR beta chain was sequenced for a study of neurological immune-mediated disorders. V shed 1 base and J shed 9 bases, with 17 bases lying between them. This CDR3 spans 15 amino acids. Germline lookup yields CDR1 SGHKS and CDR2 YYEKEE (reference sequence). This clonotype was detected many times. TCRdb processed the 5' RACE reads anew with MiXCR; each CDR3 protein has one entry. The sample includes over 40,000 distinct CDR3 sequences, just under 6.5% of them seen just once. The rearrangement links TRBV5-5 to TRBJ2-1; tentatively, D is TRBD1 or TRBD2 (6 bases each). The specimen was CD4+ T cells from blood. This TCR derives from a middle-aged woman in good health. The CDR3, as DNA: TGTGCCAGCAGCTTGTCTTACGGGAGCAGGGGTGAGCAGTTCTTC. It is translated as CASSLSYGSRGEQFF.